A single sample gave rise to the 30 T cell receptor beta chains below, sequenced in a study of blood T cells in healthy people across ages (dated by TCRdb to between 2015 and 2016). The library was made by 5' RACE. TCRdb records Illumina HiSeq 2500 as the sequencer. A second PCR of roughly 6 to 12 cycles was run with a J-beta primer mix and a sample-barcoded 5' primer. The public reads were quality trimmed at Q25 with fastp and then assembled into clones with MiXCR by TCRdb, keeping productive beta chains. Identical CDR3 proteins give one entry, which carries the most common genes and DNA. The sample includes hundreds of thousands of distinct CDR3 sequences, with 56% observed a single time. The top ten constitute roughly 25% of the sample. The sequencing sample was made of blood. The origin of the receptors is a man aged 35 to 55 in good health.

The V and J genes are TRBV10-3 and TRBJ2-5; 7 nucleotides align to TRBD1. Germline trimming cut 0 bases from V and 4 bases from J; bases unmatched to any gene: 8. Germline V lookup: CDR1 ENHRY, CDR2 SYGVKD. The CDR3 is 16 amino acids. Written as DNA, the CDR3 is TGTGCCATCAGTGAGTCCCCGCCAGGGGGTGTAGAGACCCAGTACTTC. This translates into CAISESPPGGVETQYF.

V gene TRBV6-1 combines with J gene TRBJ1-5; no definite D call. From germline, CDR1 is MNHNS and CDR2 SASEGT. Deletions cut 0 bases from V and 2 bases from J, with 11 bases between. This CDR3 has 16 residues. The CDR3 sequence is CASSEAEGVGNQPQHF. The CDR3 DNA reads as TGTGCCAGCAGTGAAGCGGAGGGTGTTGGCAATCAGCCCCAGCATTTT.

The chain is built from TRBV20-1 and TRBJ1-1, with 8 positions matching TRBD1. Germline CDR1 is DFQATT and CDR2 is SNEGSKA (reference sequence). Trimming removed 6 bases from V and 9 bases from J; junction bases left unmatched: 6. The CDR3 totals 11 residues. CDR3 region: CSAPDRVQAFF. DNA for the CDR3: TGCAGTGCACCGGACAGGGTTCAAGCTTTCTTT.

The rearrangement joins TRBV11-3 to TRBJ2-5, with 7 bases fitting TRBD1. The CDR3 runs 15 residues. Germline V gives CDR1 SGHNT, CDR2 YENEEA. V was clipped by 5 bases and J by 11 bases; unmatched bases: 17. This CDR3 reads CASSQTGRMWNEQYF. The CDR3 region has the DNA TGTGCCAGCAGCCAGACAGGGAGAATGTGGAATGAGCAGTACTTC.

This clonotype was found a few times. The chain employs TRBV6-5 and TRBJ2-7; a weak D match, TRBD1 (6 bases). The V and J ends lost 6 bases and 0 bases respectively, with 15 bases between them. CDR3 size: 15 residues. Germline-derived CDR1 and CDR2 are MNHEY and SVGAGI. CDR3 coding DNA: TGTGCCAGCAGCCTAGTGGGGGCCGCCTCCTACGAGCAGTACTTC. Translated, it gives CASSLVGAASYEQYF.

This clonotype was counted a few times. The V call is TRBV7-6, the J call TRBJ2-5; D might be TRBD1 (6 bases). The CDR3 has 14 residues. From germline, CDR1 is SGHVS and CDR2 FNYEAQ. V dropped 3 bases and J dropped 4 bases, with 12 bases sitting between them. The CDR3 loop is CASSLVQGRETQYF. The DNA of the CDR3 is TGTGCCAGCAGCTTGGTGCAGGGGAGAGAGACCCAGTACTTC.

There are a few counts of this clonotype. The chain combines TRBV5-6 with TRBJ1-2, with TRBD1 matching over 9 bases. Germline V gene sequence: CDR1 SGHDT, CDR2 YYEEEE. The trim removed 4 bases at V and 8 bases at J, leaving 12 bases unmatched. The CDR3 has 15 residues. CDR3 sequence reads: CASSGMPGQGSGYTF. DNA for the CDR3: TGTGCCAGCAGCGGAATGCCGGGACAGGGCTCAGGCTACACCTTC.

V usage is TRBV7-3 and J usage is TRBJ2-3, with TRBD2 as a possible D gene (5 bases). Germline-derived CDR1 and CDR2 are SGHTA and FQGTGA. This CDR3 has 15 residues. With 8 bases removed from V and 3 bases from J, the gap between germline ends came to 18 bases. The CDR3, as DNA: TGTGCCAGCTGCCTCGGGGTTCACCCAACAGATACGCAGTATTTT. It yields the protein CASCLGVHPTDTQYF.

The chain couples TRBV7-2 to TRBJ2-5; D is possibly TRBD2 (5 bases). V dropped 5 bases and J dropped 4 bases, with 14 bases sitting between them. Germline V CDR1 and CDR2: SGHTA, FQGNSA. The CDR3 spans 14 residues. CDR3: CASSVTAVRETQYF. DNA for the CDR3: TGTGCCAGCAGCGTAACAGCGGTGCGAGAGACCCAGTACTTC.

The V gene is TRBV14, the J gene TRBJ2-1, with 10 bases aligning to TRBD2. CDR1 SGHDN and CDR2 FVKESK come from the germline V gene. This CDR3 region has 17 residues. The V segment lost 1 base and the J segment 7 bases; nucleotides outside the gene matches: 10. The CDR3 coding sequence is TGTGCCAGCAGCCAAGGGACTAGCGGCCGAATGATGAATGAGCAGTTCTTC. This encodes CASSQGTSGRMMNEQFF.

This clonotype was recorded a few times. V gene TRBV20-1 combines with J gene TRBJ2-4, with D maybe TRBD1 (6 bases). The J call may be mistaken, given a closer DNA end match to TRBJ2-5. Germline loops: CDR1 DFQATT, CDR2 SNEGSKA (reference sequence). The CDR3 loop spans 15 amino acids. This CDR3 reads CSARGQGKDWETQYF. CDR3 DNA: TGCAGTGCTAGAGGTCAGGGGAAGGATTGGGAGACCCAGTACTTC.

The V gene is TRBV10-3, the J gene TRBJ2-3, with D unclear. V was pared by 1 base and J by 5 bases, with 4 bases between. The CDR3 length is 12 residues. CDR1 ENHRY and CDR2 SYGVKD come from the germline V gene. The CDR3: CAISEFGDTQYF. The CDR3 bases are TGTGCCATCAGTGAGTTTGGAGATACGCAGTATTTT.

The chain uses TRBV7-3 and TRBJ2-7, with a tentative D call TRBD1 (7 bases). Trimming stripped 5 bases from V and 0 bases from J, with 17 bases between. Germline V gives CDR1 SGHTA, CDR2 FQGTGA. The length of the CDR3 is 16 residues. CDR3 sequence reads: CASSARGGDSSYEQYF. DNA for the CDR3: TGTGCCAGCAGCGCCCGAGGCGGGGACAGCTCCTACGAGCAGTACTTC.

CDR3: CSARLGGLYNEQFF. DNA of the CDR3: TGCAGTGCTAGGCTCGGGGGCCTATACAATGAGCAGTTCTTC. The chain carries TRBV20-1 and TRBJ2-1, with D tentatively TRBD1 or TRBD2 (6 bases each). The CDR3 has 14 amino acids. In germline, CDR1 is DFQATT, CDR2 SNEGSKA (reference sequence). V was clipped by 3 bases and J by 4 bases, with 13 bases between them.

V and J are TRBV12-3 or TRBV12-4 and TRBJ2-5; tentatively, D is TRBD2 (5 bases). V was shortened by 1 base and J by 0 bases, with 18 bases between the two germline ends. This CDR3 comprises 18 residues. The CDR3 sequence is CASSLVSFGRTDQETQYF. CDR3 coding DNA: TGTGCCAGCAGTTTAGTTTCTTTTGGCAGGACTGACCAAGAGACCCAGTACTTC.

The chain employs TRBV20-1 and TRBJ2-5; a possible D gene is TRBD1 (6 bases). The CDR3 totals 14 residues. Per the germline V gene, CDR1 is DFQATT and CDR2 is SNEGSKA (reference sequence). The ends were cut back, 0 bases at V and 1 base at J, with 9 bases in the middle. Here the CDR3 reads CSARDRGTQETQYF. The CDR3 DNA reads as TGCAGTGCTAGAGATAGGGGGACCCAAGAGACCCAGTACTTC.

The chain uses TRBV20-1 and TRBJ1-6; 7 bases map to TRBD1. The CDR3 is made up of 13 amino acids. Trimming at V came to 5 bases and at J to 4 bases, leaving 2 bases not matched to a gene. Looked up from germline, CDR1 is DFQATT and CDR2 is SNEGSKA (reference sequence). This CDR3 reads CSAATGYNSPLHF. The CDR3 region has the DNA TGCAGTGCTGCGACAGGGTATAATTCACCCCTCCACTTT.

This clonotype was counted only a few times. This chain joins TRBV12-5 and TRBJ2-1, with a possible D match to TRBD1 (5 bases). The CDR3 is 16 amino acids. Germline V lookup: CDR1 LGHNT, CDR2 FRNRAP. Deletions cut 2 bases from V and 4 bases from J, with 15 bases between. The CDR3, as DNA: TGTGCTAGTGGTTTGAGGCCTGGGGCGATTTACAATGAGCAGTTCTTC. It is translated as CASGLRPGAIYNEQFF.

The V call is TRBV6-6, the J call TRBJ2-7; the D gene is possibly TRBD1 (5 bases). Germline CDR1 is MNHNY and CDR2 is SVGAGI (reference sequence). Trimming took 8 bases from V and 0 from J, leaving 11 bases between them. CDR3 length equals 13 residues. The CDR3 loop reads CASGRQPSYEQYF. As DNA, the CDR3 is TGTGCCAGCGGAAGACAGCCCTCCTACGAGCAGTACTTC.

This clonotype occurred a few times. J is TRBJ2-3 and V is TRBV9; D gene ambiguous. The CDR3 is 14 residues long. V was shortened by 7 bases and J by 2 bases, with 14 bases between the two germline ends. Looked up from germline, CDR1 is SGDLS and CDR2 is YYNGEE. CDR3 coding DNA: TGTGCCAGCTCAGTAACTTCATCCACAGATACGCAGTATTTT. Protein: CASSVTSSTDTQYF.

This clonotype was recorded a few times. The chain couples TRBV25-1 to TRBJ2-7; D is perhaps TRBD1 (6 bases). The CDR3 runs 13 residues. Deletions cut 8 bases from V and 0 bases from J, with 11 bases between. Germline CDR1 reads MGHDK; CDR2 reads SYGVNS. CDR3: CASVGQLSYEQYF. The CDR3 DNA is TGTGCCAGCGTAGGACAGCTCTCCTACGAGCAGTACTTC.

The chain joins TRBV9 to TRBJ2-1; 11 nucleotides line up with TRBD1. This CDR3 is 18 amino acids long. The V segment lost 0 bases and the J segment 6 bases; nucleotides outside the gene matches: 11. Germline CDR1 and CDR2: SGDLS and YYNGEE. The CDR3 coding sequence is TGTGCCAGCAGCGTAGGTTCCGGACAGGGGGCCGTGGGCAATGAGCAGTTCTTC. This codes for CASSVGSGQGAVGNEQFF.

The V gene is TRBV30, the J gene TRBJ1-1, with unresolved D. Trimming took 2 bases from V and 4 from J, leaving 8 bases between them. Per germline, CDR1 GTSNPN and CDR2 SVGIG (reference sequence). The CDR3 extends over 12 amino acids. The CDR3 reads CAWSPGSTEAFF. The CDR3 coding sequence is TGTGCCTGGAGTCCCGGGTCCACTGAAGCTTTCTTT.

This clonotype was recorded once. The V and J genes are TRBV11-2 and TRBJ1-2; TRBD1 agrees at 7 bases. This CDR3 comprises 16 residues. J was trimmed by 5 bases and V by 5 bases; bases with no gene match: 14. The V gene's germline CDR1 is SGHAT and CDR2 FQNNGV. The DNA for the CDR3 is TGTGCCAGCAGCCCCCGGCAAAGACAGGGCGAGTATGGCTACACCTTC. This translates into CASSPRQRQGEYGYTF. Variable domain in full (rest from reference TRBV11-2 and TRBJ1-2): EAGVAQSPRYKIIEKRQSVAFWCNPISGHATLYWYQQILGQGPKLLIQFQNNGVVDDSQLPKDRFSAERLKGVDSTLKIQPAKLEDSAVYLCASSPRQRQGEYGYTFGSGTRLTVV.

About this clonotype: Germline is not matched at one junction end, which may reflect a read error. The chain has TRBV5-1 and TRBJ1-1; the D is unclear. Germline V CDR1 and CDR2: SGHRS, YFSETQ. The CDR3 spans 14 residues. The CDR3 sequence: CASSLGRMNTGAFF. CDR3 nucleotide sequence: TGCGCCAGCAGCTTAGGGAGAATGAACACTGGAGCTTTCTTT.

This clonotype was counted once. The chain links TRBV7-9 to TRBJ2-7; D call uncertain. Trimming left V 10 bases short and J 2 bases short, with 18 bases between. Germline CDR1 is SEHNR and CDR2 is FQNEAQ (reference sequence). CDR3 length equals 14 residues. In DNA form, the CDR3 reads TGTGCCACCGCAGGTACAAAAACCCCCTACGAGCAGTACTTC. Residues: CATAGTKTPYEQYF.

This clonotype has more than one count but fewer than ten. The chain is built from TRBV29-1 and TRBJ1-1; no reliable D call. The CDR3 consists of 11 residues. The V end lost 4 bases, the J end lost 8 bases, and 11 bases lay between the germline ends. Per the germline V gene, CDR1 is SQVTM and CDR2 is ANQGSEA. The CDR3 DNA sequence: TGCAGCGTTGGGTCGGCCAGGGAAGCTTTCTTT. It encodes CSVGSAREAFF.

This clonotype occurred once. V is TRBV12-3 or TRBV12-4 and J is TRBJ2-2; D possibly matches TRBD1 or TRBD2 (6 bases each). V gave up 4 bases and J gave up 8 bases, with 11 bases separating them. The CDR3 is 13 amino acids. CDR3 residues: CASSYGGRGELFF. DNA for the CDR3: TGTGCCAGCAGTTACGGGGGCCGGGGGGAGCTGTTTTTT.

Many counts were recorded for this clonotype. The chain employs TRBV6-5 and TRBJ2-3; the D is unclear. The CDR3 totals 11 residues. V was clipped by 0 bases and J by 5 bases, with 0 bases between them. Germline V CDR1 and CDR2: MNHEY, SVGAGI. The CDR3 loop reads CASSYSDTQYF. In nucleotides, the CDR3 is TGTGCCAGCAGTTACTCAGATACGCAGTATTTT.

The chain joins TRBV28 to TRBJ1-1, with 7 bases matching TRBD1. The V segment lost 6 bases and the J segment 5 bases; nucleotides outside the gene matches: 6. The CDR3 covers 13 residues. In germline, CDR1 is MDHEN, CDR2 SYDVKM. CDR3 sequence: CASSITGETEAFF. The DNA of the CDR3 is TGTGCCAGCAGCATCACAGGGGAGACTGAAGCTTTCTTT.